This TCR beta chain is drawn from a study of T cell responses to AZD1222 COVID-19 vaccine. TCRdb's table, derived via immunoSEQ multiplex PCR, lists solely in-frame clones and lacks some. The sample comprises about 160,000 clones, 88% of which are singletons, and approximately 4.5% rests with the top ten. The CDR3 is 15 amino acids. Germline V lookup: CDR1 KGHSH, CDR2 LQKENI. V was trimmed by 3 bases and J by 4 bases, leaving 13 bases between them. The material was peripheral blood, obtained 28 days after the second AZD1222 dose. The chain links TRBV18 to TRBJ1-5; D may be TRBD1 (5 bases). The source of this sequence is an adult who received the AZD1222 COVID-19 vaccine. CDR3: CASSPQTGGNQPQHF. The CDR3 DNA reads as TGTGCCAGCTCACCCCAAACCGGGGGGAATCAGCCCCAGCATTTT.